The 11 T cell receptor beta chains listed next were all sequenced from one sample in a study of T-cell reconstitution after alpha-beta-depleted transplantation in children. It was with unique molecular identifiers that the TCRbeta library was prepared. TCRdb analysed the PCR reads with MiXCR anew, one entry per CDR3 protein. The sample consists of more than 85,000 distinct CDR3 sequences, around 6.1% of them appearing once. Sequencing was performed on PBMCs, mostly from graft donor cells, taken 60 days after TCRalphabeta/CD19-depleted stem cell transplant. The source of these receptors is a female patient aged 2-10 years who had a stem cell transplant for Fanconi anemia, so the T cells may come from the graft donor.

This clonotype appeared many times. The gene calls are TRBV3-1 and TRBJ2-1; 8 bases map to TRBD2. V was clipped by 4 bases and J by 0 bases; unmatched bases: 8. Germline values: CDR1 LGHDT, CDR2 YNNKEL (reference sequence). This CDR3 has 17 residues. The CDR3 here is CASSPILAGLSYNEQFF. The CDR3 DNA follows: TGTGCCAGCAGCCCGATCTTAGCGGGACTCTCCTACAATGAGCAGTTCTTC.

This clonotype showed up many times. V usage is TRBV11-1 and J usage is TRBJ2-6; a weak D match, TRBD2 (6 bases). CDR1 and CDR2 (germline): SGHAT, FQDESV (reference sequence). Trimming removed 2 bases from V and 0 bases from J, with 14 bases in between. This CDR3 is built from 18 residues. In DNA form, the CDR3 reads TGTGCCAGCAGCTTATCATGGGGGGTCCTCTCTGGGGCCAACGTCCTGACTTTC. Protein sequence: CASSLSWGVLSGANVLTF.

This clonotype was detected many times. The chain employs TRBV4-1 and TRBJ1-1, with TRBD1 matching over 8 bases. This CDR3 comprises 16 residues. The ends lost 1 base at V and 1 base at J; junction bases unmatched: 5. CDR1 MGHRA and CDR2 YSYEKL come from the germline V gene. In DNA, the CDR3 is TGCGCCAGCAGCCAAGGCTCTGGACAGGGGAACACTGAAGCTTTCTTT. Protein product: CASSQGSGQGNTEAFF.

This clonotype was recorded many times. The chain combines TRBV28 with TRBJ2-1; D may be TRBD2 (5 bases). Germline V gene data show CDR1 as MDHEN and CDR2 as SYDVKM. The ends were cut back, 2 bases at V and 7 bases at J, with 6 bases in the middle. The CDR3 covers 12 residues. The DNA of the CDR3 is TGTGCCAGCAGTTTAAGGAGGAATGAGCAGTTCTTC. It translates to CASSLRRNEQFF.

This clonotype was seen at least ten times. In DNA form, the CDR3 reads TGTGCCAGCAATCGGGACAGGCCCACAGATACGCAGTATTTT. It is translated as CASNRDRPTDTQYF. V gene TRBV28 combines with J gene TRBJ2-3; 8 nucleotides agree with TRBD1. Germline-derived CDR1 and CDR2 are MDHEN and SYDVKM. Trimming at V came to 7 bases and at J to 2 bases, leaving 5 bases not matched to a gene. The CDR3 has 14 residues. Looking up the rest from reference TRBV28 and TRBJ2-3 gives the full variable domain: DVKVTQSSRYLVKRTGEKVFLECVQDMDHENMFWYRQDPGLGLRLIYFSYDVKMKEKGDIPEGYSVSREKKERFSLILESASTNQTSMYLCASNRDRPTDTQYFGPGTRLTVL.

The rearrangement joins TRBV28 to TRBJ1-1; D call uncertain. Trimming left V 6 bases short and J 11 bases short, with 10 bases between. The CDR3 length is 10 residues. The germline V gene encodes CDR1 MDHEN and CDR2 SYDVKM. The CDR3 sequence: CASRRKYAFF. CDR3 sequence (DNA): TGTGCCAGCAGAAGGAAGTACGCTTTCTTT.

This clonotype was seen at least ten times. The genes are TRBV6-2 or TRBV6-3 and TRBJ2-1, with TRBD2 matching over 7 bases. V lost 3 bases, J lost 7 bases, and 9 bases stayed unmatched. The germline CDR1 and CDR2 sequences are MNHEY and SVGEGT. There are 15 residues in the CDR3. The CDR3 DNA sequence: TGTGCCAGCAGTTATGCTCTACTAGCGCGGAATGAGCAGTTCTTC. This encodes CASSYALLARNEQFF.

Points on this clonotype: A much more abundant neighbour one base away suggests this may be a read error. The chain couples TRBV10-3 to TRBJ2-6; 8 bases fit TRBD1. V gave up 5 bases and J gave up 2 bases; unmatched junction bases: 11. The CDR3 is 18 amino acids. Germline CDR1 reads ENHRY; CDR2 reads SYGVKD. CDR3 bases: TGTGCCATCAGTCCTCCGACAGGGGTAAGGGCTGGGGCCAACGTCCTGACTTTC. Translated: CAISPPTGVRAGANVLTF.

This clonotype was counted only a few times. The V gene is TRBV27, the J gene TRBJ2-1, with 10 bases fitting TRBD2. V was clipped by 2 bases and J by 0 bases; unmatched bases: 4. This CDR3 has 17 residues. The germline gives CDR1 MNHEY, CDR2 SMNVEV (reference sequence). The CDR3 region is CASSLRVAGGSYNEQFF. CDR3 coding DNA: TGTGCCAGCAGTTTAAGGGTAGCGGGAGGCTCCTACAATGAGCAGTTCTTC.

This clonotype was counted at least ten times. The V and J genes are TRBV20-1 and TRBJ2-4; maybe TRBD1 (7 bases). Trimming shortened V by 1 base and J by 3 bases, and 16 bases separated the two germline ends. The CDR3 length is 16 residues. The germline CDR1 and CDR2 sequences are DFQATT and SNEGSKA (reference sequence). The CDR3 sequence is CSARGGTEGGKNIQYF. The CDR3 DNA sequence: TGCAGTGCTAGAGGCGGGACAGAAGGAGGCAAAAACATTCAGTACTTC.

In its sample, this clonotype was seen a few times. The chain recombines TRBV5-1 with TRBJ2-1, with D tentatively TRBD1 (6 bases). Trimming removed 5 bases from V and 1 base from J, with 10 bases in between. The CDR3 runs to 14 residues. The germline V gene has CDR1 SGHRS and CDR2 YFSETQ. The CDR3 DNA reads TGCGCCAGCAGGAACGGGACATCCTACAATGAGCAGTTCTTC. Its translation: CASRNGTSYNEQFF.